This T cell receptor (beta chain) was recorded in a study of blood T cell repertoires in COVID-19. For the study at large: PBMCs, B-cell-depleted T cells, or T cells were the source of the cDNA or gDNA that made up the material.

With 3 bases clipped from V and 5 bases from J, the junction kept 7 bases outside the gene matches. The length of the CDR3 is 14 residues. The germline V gene encodes CDR1 SGHRS and CDR2 YFSETQ. Only in-frame clones appear in the TCRdb table, and some are missing; sequencing was by immunoSEQ multiplex PCR. The sample records around 65,000 clones, roughly 80% being singletons. This sequence joins TRBV5-1 and TRBJ2-5; the match to TRBD2 covers 7 bases. This TCR was recovered from a man between 60 and 75 years old with acute or convalescent COVID-19. Sequencing used peripheral blood. The CDR3 DNA is TGCGCCAGCAGCTCACAAGGGAGGGGCGAGACCCAGTACTTC. It is translated as CASSSQGRGETQYF.